Below, one T cell receptor beta chain is given with its context. Germline values: CDR1 GTSNPN, CDR2 SVGIG (reference sequence). With V trimmed by 4 bases and J by 6 bases, 6 bases remained unmatched. The CDR3 loop spans 15 amino acids. As handled by the study authors: Amplification from reference gene primers served as the basis for estimated nucleated cell counts. Assay: immunoSEQ multiplex PCR; the TCRdb copy retains only in-frame clones and omits some. V and J calls plus clone size are reproduced from that table; the DNA served to infer D and trimming. The sample records tens of thousands of clones, approximately 84% being singletons. The sample originates from a study of blood T cell repertoires in COVID-19. Study-wide context: COVID-19 samples collected from the United States, Italy and Spain covered acute and convalescent phases. PBMCs, B-cell-depleted T cells, or T cells were the source of the cDNA or gDNA that made up the material.

The TCR originated in a woman at least 80 years old with acute or convalescent COVID-19. The rearrangement uses TRBV30 and TRBJ2-1, with TRBD2 matching 13 bases. The sample consisted of peripheral blood. CDR3 DNA: TGTGCCTGGAACACGGGACTAGCGGGGTCCAATGAGCAGTTCTTC. Protein sequence: CAWNTGLAGSNEQFF.